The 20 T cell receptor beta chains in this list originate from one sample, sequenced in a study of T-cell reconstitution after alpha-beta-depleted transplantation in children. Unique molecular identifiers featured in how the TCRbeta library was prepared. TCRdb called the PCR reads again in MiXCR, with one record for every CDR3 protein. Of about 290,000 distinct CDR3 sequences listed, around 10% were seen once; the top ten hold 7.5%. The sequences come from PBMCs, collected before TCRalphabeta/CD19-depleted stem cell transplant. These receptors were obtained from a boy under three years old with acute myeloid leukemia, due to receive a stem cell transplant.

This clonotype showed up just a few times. Written as DNA, the CDR3 is TGTGCCAGCACCCCTTCGGGACCCATCACTGAAGCTTTCTTT. This codes for CASTPSGPITEAFF. The chain is built from TRBV28 and TRBJ1-1, with D possibly matching TRBD1 (5 bases). Germline values: CDR1 MDHEN, CDR2 SYDVKM. The CDR3 length is 14 residues. Trimming removed 7 bases from V and 4 bases from J, with 16 bases in between.

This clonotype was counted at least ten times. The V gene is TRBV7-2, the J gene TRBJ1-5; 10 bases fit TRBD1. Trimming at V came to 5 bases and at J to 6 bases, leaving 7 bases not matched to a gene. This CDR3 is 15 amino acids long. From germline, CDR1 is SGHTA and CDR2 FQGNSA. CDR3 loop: CASSTRTGGLQPQHF. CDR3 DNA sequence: TGTGCCAGCAGCACCCGGACAGGGGGTCTTCAGCCCCAGCATTTT.

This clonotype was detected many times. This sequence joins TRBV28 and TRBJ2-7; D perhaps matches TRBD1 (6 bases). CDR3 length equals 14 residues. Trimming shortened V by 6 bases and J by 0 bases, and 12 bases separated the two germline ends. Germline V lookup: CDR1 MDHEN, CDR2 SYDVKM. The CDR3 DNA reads TGTGCCAGCAGGATTCAGGGGCCCTCCTACGAGCAGTACTTC. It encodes CASRIQGPSYEQYF.

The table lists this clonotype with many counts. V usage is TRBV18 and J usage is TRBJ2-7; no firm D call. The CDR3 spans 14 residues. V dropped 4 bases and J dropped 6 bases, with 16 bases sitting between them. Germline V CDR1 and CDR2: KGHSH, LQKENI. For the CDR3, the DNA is TGTGCCAGCTCACGTCTCGACACGGGTCGCGAGCAGTACTTC. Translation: CASSRLDTGREQYF.

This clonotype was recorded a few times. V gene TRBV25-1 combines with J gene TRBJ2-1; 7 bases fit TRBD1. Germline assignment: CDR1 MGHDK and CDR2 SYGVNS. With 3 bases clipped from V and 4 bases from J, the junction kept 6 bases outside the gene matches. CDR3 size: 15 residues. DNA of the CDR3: TGTGCCAGCAGTGAGAGGCAGGGGGTATACAATGAGCAGTTCTTC. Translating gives CASSERQGVYNEQFF.

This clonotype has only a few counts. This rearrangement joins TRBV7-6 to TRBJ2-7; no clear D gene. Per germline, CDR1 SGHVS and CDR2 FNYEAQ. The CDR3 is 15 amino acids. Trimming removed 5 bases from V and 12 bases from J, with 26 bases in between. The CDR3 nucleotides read TGTGCCAGCAGCCCAACCGCCGAAAGGGCCCTGACCTGGTACTTC. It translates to CASSPTAERALTWYF.

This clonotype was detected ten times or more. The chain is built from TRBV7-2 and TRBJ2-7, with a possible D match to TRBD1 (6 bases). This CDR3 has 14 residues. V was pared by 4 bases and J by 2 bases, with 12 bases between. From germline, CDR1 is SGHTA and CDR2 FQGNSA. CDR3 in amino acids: CASSSAQGTYEQYF. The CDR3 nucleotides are TGTGCCAGCAGCTCCGCACAGGGTACCTACGAGCAGTACTTC.

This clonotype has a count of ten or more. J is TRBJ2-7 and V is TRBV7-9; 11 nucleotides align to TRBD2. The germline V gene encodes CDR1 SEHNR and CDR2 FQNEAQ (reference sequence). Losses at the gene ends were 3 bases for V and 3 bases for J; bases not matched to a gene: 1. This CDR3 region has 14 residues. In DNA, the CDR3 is TGTGCCAGCAGCTTGACTAGCGGGGTCTACGAGCAGTACTTC. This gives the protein CASSLTSGVYEQYF.

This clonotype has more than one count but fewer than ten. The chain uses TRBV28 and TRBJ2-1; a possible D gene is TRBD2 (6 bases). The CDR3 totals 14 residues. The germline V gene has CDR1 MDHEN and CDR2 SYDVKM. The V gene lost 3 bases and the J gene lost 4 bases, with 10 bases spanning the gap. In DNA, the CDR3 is TGTGCCAGCAGTTTCGGGAGTTTATACAATGAGCAGTTCTTC. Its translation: CASSFGSLYNEQFF.

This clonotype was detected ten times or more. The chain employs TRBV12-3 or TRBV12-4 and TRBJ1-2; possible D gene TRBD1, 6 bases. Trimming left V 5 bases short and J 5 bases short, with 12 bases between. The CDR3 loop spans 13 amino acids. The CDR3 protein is CASSPPGEYGYTF. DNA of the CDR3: TGTGCCAGCAGTCCGCCAGGGGAATATGGCTACACCTTC.

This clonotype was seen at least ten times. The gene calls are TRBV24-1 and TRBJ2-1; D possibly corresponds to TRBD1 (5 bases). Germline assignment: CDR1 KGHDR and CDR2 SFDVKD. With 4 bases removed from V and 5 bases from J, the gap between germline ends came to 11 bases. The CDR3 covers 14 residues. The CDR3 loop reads CATSDRGHNNEQFF. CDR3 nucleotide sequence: TGTGCCACCAGTGACCGCGGACATAACAATGAGCAGTTCTTC.

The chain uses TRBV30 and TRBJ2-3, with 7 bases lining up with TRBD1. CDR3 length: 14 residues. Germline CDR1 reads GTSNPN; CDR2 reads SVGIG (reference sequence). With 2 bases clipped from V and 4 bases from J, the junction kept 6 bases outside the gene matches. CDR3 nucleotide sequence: TGTGCCTGGAGTTACGGCCAGGGGGCAGATACGCAGTATTTT. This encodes CAWSYGQGADTQYF. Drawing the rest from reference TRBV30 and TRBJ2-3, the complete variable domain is SQTIHQWPATLVQPVGSPLSLECTVEGTSNPNLYWYRQAAGRGLQLLFYSVGIGQISSEVPQNLSASRPQDRQFILSSKKLLLSDSGFYLCAWSYGQGADTQYFGPGTRLTVL.

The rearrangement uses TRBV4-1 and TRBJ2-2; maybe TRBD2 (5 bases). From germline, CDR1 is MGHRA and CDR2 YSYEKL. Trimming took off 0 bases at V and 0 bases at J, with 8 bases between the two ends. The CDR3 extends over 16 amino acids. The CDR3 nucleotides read TGCGCCAGCAGCCAAGAGAGGGCCGCGAACACCGGGGAGCTGTTTTTT. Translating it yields CASSQERAANTGELFF.

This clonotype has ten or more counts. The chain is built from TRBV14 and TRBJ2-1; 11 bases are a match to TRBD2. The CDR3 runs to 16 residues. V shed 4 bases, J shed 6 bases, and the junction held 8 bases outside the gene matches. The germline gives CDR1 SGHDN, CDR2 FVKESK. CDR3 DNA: TGTGCCAGCAGCCCACCACTAGCGGGAGACCCCAATGAGCAGTTCTTC. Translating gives CASSPPLAGDPNEQFF.

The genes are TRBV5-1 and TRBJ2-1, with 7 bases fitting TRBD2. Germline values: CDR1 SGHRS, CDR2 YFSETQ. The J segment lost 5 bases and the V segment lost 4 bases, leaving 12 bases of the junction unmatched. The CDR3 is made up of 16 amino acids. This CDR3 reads CASSPFTSAQDNEQFF. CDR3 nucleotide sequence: TGCGCCAGCAGCCCATTCACTAGCGCCCAAGACAATGAGCAGTTCTTC.

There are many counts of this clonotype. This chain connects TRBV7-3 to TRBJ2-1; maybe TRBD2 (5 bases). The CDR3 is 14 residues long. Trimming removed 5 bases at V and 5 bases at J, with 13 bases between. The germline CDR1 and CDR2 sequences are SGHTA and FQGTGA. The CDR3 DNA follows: TGTGCCAGCAGCCGCTCGGGAAGGCACAATGAGCAGTTCTTC. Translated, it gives CASSRSGRHNEQFF.

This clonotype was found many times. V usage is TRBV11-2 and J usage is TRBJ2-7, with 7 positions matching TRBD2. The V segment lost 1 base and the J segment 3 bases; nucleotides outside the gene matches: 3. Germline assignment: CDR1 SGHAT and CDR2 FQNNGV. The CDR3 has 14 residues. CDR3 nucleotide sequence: TGTGCCAGCAGCTTAGGGGACTACCTCTACGAGCAGTACTTC. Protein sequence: CASSLGDYLYEQYF.

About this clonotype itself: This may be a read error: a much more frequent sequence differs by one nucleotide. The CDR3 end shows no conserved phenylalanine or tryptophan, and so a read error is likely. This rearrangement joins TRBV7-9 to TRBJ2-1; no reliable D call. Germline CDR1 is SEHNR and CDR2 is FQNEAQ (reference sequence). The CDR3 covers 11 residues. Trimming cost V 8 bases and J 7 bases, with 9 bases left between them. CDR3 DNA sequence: TGTGCCAGCTTAGTTGTGAATGAGCAGTTCTCC. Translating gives CASLVVNEQFS.

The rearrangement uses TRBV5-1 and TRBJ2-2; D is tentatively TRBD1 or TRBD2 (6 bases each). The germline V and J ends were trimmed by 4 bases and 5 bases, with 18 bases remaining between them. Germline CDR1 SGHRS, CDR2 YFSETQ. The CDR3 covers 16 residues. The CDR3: CASSLIGGSLTGELFF. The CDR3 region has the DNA TGCGCCAGCAGCCTTATAGGGGGGAGCCTGACCGGGGAGCTGTTTTTT. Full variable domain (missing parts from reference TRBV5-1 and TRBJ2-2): KAGVTQTPRYLIKTRGQQVTLSCSPISGHRSVSWYQQTPGQGLQFLFEYFSETQRNKGNFPGRFSGRQFSNSRSEMNVSTLELGDSALYLCASSLIGGSLTGELFFGEGSRLTVL.

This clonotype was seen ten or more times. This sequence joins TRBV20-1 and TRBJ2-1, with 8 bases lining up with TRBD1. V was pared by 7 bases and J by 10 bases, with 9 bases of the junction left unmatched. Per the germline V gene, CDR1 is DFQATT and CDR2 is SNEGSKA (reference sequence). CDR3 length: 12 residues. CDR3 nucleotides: TGCAGTGACAAGCCACAGGGGGGAGAGCAGTTCTTC. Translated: CSDKPQGGEQFF.